This TCR beta chain was captured in a study of cytomegalovirus exposure and HLA in healthy donors. Study background: An early release of data contained about 85 million unique TCRs, which came from HLA-typed donors.

Regarding the study as a whole: The authors assumed roughly uniform sequencing depth across donors for presence/absence analyses. Earlier analysis found most TCR beta V segments productive about 90% or about 30% of the time. Within a later analysis, the majority of CMV-associated TCR beta chains appeared HLA-restricted.

With respect to this clone: Its antigen is as yet unknown.

This CDR3 is 11 amino acids long. Germline assignment: CDR1 GTSNPN and CDR2 SVGIG (reference sequence). V lost 4 bases and J lost 11, with 9 bases in between. PCR employed 60 Vbeta and 13 Jbeta primers. The table came from immunoSEQ multiplex PCR; TCRdb's copy has only in-frame clones and leaves some out. This repertoire shows 170,000 or so clones, approximately 80% found once; its top ten account for about 6%. The chain employs TRBV30 and TRBJ1-6; a weak D match, TRBD1 (6 bases). The TCR sequence derives from a man aged 50-60 years in good health and CMV-seropositive. The material sequenced was PBMCs. The CDR3 sequence: CAWTSGAPLHF. In DNA, the CDR3 is TGTGCCTGGACCTCAGGGGCACCCCTCCACTTT.